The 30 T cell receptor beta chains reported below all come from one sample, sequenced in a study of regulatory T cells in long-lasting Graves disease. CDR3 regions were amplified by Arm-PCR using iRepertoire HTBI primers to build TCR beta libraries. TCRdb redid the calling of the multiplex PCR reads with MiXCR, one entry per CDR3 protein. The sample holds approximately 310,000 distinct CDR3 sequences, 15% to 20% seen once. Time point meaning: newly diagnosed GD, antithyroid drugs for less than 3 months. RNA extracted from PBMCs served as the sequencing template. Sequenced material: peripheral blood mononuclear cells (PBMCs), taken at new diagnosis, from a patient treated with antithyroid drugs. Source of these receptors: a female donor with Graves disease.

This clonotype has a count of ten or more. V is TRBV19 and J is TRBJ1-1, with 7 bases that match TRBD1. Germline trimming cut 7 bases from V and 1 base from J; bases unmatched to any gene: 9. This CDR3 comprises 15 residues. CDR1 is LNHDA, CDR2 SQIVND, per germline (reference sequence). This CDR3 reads CASTLDRAQNTEAFF. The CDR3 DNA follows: TGTGCCAGTACCCTAGACAGGGCACAGAACACTGAAGCTTTCTTT.

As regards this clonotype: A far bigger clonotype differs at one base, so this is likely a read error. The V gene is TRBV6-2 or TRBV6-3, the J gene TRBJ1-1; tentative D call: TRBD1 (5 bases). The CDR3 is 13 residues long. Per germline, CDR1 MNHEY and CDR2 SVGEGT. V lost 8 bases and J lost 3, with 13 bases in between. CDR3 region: CASEGVTDTEAFF. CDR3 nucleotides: TGTGCCAGCGAAGGGGTAACGGACACTGAAGCTTTCTTT.

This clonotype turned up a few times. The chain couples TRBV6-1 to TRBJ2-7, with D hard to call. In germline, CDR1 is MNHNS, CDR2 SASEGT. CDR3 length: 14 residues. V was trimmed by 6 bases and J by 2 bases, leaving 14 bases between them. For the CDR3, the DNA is TGTGCCAGCAGCTCATCGGGCAGACCCTACGAGCAGTACTTC. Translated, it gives CASSSSGRPYEQYF.

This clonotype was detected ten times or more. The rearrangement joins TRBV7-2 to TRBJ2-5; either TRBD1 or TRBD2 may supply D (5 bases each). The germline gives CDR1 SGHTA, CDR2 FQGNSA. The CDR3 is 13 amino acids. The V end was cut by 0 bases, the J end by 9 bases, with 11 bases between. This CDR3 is CASSLAGEGAQYF. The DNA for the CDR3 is TGTGCCAGCAGCTTAGCGGGGGAAGGGGCCCAGTACTTC. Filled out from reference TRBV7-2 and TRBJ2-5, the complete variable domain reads GAGVSQSPSNKVTEKGKDVELRCDPISGHTALYWYRQSLGQGLEFLIYFQGNSAPDKSGLPSDRFSAERTGGSVSTLTIQRTQQEDSAVYLCASSLAGEGAQYFGPGTRLLVL.

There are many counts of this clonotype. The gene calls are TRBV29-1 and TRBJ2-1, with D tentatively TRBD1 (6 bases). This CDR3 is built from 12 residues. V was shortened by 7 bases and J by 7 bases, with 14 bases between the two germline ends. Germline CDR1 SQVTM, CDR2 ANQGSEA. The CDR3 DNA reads TGCAGCGCACAGGGAATGGGAAATGAGCAGTTCTTC. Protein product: CSAQGMGNEQFF.

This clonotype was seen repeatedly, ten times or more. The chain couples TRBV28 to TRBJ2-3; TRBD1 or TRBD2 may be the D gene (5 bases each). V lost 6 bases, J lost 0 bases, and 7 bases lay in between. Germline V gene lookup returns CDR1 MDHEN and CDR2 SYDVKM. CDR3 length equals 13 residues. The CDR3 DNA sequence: TGTGCCAGCAGGGGGGACAGCACAGATACGCAGTATTTT. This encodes CASRGDSTDTQYF.

The CDR3 is CASSSRGRGRSTDTQYF. Written as DNA, the CDR3 is TGTGCCAGCAGTTCACGGGGAAGGGGGCGCAGCACAGATACGCAGTATTTT. The rearrangement links TRBV28 to TRBJ2-3; 7 bases line up with TRBD1. Germline V gene sequence: CDR1 MDHEN, CDR2 SYDVKM. V trimming: 4 bases; J trimming: 0 bases; junction bases outside the gene matches: 10. The CDR3 has 17 residues.

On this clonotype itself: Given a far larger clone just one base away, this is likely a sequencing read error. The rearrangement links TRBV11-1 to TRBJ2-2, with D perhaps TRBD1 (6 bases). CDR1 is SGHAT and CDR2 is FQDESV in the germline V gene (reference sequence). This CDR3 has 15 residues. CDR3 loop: CASSGGHRNTGEPFF. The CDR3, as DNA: TGTGCCAGCAGCGGGGGACACCGGAACACCGGGGAGCCGTTTTTT.

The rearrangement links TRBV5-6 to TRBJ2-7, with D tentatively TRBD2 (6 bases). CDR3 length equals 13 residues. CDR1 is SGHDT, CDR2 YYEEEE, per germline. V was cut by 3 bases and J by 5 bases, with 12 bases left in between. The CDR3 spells CASSSGRWDEQYF. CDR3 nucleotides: TGTGCCAGCAGCTCAGGGAGGTGGGACGAGCAGTACTTC. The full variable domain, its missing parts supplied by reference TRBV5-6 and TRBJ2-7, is DAGVTQSPTHLIKTRGQQVTLRCSPKSGHDTVSWYQQALGQGPQFIFQYYEEEERQRGNFPDRFSGHQFPNYSSELNVNALLLGDSALYLCASSSGRWDEQYFGPGTRLTVT.

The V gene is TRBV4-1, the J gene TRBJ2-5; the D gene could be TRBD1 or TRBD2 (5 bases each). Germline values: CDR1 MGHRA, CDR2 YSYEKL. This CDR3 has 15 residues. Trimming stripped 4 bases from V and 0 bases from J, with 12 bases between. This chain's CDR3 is CASSPPGPYQETQYF. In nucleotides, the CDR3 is TGCGCCAGCAGCCCTCCGGGGCCGTACCAAGAGACCCAGTACTTC.

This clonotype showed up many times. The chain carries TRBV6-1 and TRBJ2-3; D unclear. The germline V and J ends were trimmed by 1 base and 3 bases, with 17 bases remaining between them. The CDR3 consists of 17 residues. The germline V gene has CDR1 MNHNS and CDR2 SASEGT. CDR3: CASSEGRKTSRTDTQYF. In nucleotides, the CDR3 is TGTGCCAGCAGTGAAGGAAGGAAGACAAGTAGGACAGATACGCAGTATTTT.

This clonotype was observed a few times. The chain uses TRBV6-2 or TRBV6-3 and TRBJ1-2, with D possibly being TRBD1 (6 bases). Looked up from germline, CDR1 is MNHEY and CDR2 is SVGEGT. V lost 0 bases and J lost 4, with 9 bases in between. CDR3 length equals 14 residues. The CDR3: CASSYSNRAYGYTF. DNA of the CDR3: TGTGCCAGCAGTTACTCGAACAGGGCCTATGGCTACACCTTC.

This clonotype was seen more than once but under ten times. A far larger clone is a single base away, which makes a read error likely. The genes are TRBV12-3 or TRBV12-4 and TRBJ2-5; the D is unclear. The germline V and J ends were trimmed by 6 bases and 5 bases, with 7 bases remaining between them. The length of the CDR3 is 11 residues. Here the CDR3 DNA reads TGTGCCAGCAGCTCGATGGAGACCCAGTACTTC. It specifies CASSSMETQYF.

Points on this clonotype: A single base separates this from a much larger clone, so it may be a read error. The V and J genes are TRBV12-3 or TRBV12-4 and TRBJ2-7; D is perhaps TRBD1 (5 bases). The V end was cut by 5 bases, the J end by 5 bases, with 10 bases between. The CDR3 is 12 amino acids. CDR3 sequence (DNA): TGTGCCAGCAGTACAGGAATCCACGAGCAGTACTTC. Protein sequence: CASSTGIHEQYF.

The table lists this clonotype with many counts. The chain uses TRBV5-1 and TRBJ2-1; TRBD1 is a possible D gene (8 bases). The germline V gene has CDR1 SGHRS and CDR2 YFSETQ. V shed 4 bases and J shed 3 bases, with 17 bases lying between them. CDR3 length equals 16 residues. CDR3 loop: CASSPDRGGDYNEQFF. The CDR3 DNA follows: TGCGCCAGCAGCCCCGACAGGGGAGGGGACTACAATGAGCAGTTCTTC.

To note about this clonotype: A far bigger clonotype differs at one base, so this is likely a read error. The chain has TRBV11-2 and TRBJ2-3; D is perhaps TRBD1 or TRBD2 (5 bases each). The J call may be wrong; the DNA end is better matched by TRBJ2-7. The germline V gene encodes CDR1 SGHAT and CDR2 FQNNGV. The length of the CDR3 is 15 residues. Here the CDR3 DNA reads TGTGCCGGCAGCCCTCGACTGGGGGTATCCTACGAGCAGTACTTC. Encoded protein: CAGSPRLGVSYEQYF.

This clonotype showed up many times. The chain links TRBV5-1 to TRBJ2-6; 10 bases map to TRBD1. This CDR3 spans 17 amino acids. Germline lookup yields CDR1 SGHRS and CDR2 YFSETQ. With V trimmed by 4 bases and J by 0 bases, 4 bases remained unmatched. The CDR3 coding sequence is TGCGCCAGCAGCCCCTGGACAGGGGGCTCTGGGGCCAACGTCCTGACTTTC. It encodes CASSPWTGGSGANVLTF.

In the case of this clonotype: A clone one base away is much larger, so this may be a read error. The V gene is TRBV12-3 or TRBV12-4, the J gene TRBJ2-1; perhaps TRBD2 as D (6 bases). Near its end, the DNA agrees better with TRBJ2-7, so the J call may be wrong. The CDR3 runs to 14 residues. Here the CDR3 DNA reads TGTGCCAGCAGTTTTTGGCGGGATGGAGGTGAGCAGTACTTC. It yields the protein CASSFWRDGGEQYF.

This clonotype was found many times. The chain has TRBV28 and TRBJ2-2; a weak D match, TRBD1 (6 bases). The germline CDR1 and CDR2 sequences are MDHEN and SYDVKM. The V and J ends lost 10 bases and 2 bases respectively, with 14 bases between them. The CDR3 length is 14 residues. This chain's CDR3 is CATPRGTNTGELFF. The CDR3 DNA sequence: TGTGCCACCCCCAGGGGAACTAACACCGGGGAGCTGTTTTTT.

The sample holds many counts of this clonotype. CDR3: CASSLEGSSGYTF. The CDR3 DNA follows: TGCGCCAGCAGCTTGGAGGGGTCCAGTGGCTACACCTTC. The rearrangement links TRBV5-1 to TRBJ1-2; possible D gene TRBD1, 5 bases. Germline V gene lookup returns CDR1 SGHRS and CDR2 YFSETQ. V gave up 0 bases and J gave up 7 bases, with 10 bases separating them. The CDR3 length is 13 residues.

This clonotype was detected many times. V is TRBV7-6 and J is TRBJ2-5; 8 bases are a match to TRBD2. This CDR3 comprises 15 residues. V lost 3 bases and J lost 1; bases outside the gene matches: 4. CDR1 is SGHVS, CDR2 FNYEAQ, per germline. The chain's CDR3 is CASSFSAGVQETQYF. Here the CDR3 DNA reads TGTGCCAGCAGCTTTTCAGCGGGAGTCCAAGAGACCCAGTACTTC.

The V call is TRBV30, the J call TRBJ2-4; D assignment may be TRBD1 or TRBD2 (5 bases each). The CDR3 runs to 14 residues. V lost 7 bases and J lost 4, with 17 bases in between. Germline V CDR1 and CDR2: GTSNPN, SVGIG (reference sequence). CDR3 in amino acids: CAYSRDRTKNIQYF. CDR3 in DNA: TGTGCCTACTCGAGGGACCGGACAAAAAACATTCAGTACTTC.

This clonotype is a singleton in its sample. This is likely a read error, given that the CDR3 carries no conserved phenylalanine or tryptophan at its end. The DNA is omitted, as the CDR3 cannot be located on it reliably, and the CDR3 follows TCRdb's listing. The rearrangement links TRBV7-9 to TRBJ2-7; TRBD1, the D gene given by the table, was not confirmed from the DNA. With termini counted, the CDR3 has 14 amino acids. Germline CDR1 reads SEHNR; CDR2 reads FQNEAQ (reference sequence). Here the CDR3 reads CASSFGTARYEQCL.

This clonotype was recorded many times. This chain's CDR3 is CSARTQGSNQPQHF. CDR3 DNA: TGCAGTGCTAGAACCCAAGGGAGCAATCAGCCCCAGCATTTT. The V gene is TRBV20-1, the J gene TRBJ1-5; the D is unclear. Germline CDR1 DFQATT, CDR2 SNEGSKA (reference sequence). Trimming took 2 bases from V and 1 from J, leaving 9 bases between them. CDR3 size: 14 residues.

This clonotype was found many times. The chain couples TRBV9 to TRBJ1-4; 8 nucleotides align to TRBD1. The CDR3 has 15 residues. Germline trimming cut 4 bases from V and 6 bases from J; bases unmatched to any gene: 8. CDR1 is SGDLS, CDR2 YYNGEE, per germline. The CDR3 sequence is CASSNQGAPDEKLFF. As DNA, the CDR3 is TGTGCCAGCAGCAACCAGGGGGCTCCTGATGAAAAACTGTTTTTT.

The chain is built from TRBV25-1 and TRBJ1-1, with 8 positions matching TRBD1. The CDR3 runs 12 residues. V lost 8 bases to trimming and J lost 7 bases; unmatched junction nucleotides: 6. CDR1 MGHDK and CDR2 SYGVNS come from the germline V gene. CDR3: CASLDRANEAFF. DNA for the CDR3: TGTGCCAGCTTGGACAGGGCAAATGAAGCTTTCTTT.

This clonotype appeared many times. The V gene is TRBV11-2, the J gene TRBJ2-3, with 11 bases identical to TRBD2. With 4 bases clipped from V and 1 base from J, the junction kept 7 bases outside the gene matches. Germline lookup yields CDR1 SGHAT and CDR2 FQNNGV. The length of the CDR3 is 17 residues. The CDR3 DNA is TGTGCCAGCAGCTCAATAGGGACTAGCGGAGGCACAGATACGCAGTATTTT. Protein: CASSSIGTSGGTDTQYF.

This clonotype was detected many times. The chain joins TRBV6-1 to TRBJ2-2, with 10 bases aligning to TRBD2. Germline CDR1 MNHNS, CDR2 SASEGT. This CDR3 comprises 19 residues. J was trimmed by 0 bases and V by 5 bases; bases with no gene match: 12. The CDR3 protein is CASSTTPTGLAANTGELFF. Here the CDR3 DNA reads TGTGCCAGCAGTACCACCCCAACAGGACTAGCGGCGAACACCGGGGAGCTGTTTTTT.

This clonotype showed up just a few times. The CDR3 loop is CASSPPSRALEAFF. CDR3 in DNA: TGTGCCAGCAGCCCACCCTCCCGGGCCCTTGAAGCTTTCTTT. J is TRBJ1-1 and V is TRBV9; D gene ambiguous. Trimming removed 4 bases at V and 7 bases at J, with 17 bases between. Germline CDR1 SGDLS, CDR2 YYNGEE. This CDR3 spans 14 amino acids.

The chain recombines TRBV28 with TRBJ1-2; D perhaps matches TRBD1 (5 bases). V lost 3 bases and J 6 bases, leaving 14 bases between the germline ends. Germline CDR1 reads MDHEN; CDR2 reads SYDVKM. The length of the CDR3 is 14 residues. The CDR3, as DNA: TGTGCCAGCAGTTTTGGGGCGCGGGGGGATGGCTACACCTTC. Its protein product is CASSFGARGDGYTF.